These 18 T cell receptor beta chains came from one sample sequenced in a study of CD8 T cells in ankylosing spondylitis. Study observations and caveats: Blood from ankylosing spondylitis patients appeared to carry a characteristic roughly 8-variant TCR beta motif.

Antigens for these TCRs are unknown. TCRdb re-derived calls from the 5' RACE reads in MiXCR, one entry per CDR3 protein. The data hold roughly 400,000 distinct CDR3 sequences, with around 22% observed a single time. The specimen sequenced was blood, either unsorted or a sorted T cell fraction (not recorded which). These receptors were collected from a male donor with ankylosing spondylitis.

At least ten counts were recorded for this clonotype. V and J are TRBV7-2 and TRBJ1-2; D is unclear. V lost 0 bases and J 8 bases, leaving 10 bases between the germline ends. This CDR3 contains 13 residues. Germline V gene lookup returns CDR1 SGHTA and CDR2 FQGNSA. The DNA of the CDR3 is TGTGCCAGCAGCTTAGCAGGGTCTGGGGGCTACACCTTC. It codes for CASSLAGSGGYTF.

This clonotype was seen more than once but under ten times. The chain joins TRBV7-8 to TRBJ2-1; 12 bases agree with TRBD2. Germline lookup yields CDR1 SGHVS and CDR2 FQNEAQ. V was pared by 5 bases and J by 5 bases, with 16 bases of the junction left unmatched. There are 19 residues in the CDR3. The CDR3 sequence: CASSLYPPSGRARNNEQFF. DNA for the CDR3: TGTGCCAGCAGCCTATACCCCCCTAGCGGGAGGGCCCGGAACAATGAGCAGTTCTTC. Drawing the rest from reference TRBV7-8 and TRBJ2-1, the complete variable domain is GAGVSQSPRYKVAKRGQDVALRCDPISGHVSLFWYQQALGQGPEFLTYFQNEAQLDKSGLPSDRFFAERPEGSVSTLKIQRTQQEDSAVYLCASSLYPPSGRARNNEQFFGPGTRLTVL.

The rearrangement links TRBV4-2 to TRBJ2-7, with D perhaps matching TRBD1 (6 bases). This CDR3 has 14 residues. V was trimmed by 5 bases and J by 3 bases, leaving 14 bases between them. CDR1 is LGHNA and CDR2 is YNFKEQ in the germline V gene. In nucleotides, the CDR3 is TGTGCCAGCAGCGGGGGCAGTCTCCTCTACGAGCAGTACTTC. Its protein product is CASSGGSLLYEQYF.

V gene TRBV10-3 combines with J gene TRBJ2-7, with a weak D call TRBD1 (6 bases). From germline, CDR1 is ENHRY and CDR2 SYGVKD. This CDR3 contains 12 residues. V lost 5 bases to trimming and J lost 5 bases, with 10 bases between them. The CDR3 bases are TGTGCCATCAGTACACAGGGTAACGAGCAGTACTTC. It codes for CAISTQGNEQYF.

This rearrangement joins TRBV7-2 to TRBJ2-7; maybe TRBD1 (6 bases). V was shortened by 1 base and J by 1 base, with 8 bases between the two germline ends. CDR3 length: 14 amino acids. Germline loops: CDR1 SGHTA, CDR2 FQGNSA. The CDR3 sequence is CASSLVQGSYEQYF. DNA for the CDR3: TGTGCCAGCAGCTTAGTTCAGGGGTCCTACGAGCAGTACTTC.

This clonotype was counted only a few times. The rearrangement joins TRBV2 to TRBJ2-2; D is ambiguous. Germline assignment: CDR1 SNHLY and CDR2 FYNNEI. V gave up 9 bases and J gave up 0 bases, with 11 bases separating them. The CDR3 has 14 residues. CDR3 bases: TGTGCCAGTCAATGGACGGCGAACACCGGGGAGCTGTTTTTT. Translated: CASQWTANTGELFF.

V gene TRBV28 combines with J gene TRBJ2-7; D may match TRBD1 or TRBD2 (5 bases each). CDR3 length: 13 amino acids. V was clipped by 8 bases and J by 3 bases, with 14 bases between them. CDR1 and CDR2 from the germline V gene are MDHEN and SYDVKM. The CDR3 region has the DNA TGTGCCAGCGGAAGGGACGGACTCTACGAGCAGTACTTC. It translates to CASGRDGLYEQYF.

This clonotype was recorded many times. This sequence joins TRBV29-1 and TRBJ1-1; D is unclear. The CDR3 extends over 12 amino acids. Germline V gene sequence: CDR1 SQVTM, CDR2 ANQGSEA. The V and J ends lost 7 bases and 0 bases respectively, with 9 bases between them. The DNA of the CDR3 is TGCAGCGCCAAAACGATGAACACTGAAGCTTTCTTT. Translation gives CSAKTMNTEAFF.

V usage is TRBV19 and J usage is TRBJ2-1, with D tentatively TRBD1 or TRBD2 (5 bases each). Trimming left V 1 base short and J 9 bases short, with 7 bases between. Germline V CDR1 and CDR2: LNHDA, SQIVND (reference sequence). There are 12 residues in the CDR3. CDR3 amino acids: CASSIGGIEQFF. The CDR3 bases are TGTGCCAGTAGTATAGGGGGGATTGAGCAGTTCTTC.

Ten or more counts support this clonotype. The rearrangement uses TRBV29-1 and TRBJ2-3; D uncertain. The CDR3 is 12 amino acids. Germline V lookup: CDR1 SQVTM, CDR2 ANQGSEA. V lost 4 bases to trimming and J lost 5 bases, with 10 bases between them. The CDR3 DNA is TGCAGCGTTGCCGGAACGGGAGATACGCAGTATTTT. It codes for CSVAGTGDTQYF.

There are a few counts of this clonotype. The chain recombines TRBV5-6 with TRBJ2-1; D not certain. Per the germline V gene, CDR1 is SGHDT and CDR2 is YYEEEE. The CDR3 is made up of 13 amino acids. V gave up 5 bases and J gave up 7 bases, with 13 bases separating them. Here the CDR3 reads CASRHAPGNEQFF. The DNA of the CDR3 is TGTGCCAGCAGACACGCGCCTGGAAATGAGCAGTTCTTC.

This clonotype has only a few counts. The J gene is TRBJ2-1, the V gene TRBV18; maybe TRBD2 (5 bases). Trimming took off 1 base at V and 7 bases at J, with 11 bases between the two ends. Germline lookup yields CDR1 KGHSH and CDR2 LQKENI. This CDR3 is 14 amino acids long. CDR3 region: CASSPQELENEQFF. The CDR3 coding sequence is TGTGCCAGCTCACCACAGGAACTAGAAAATGAGCAGTTCTTC.

The chain carries TRBV6-5 and TRBJ2-3; no definite D call. Trimming took 7 bases from V and 6 from J, leaving 11 bases between them. The CDR3 has 12 residues. Per the germline V gene, CDR1 is MNHEY and CDR2 is SVGAGI. Written as DNA, the CDR3 is TGTGCCAGCACCTCTCGTCCCGATACGCAGTATTTT. Translation gives CASTSRPDTQYF.

The sample holds a few counts of this clonotype. The V and J genes are TRBV29-1 and TRBJ2-3, with D uncertain. The CDR3 runs to 12 residues. The V gene lost 6 bases and the J gene lost 6 bases, with 13 bases spanning the gap. Germline V lookup: CDR1 SQVTM, CDR2 ANQGSEA. The CDR3 loop reads CSVRSSADTQYF. Here the CDR3 DNA reads TGCAGCGTCCGATCCTCGGCGGATACGCAGTATTTT.

This clonotype has a handful of counts. The V gene is TRBV12-3 or TRBV12-4, the J gene TRBJ2-2; TRBD2 matches 9 bases. The V and J ends lost 7 bases and 0 bases, in that order; junction bases with no gene match: 9. The length of the CDR3 is 17 residues. The CDR3 here is CASKRVAGAANTGELFF. The CDR3 DNA sequence: TGTGCCAGCAAAAGGGTAGCGGGGGCCGCGAACACCGGGGAGCTGTTTTTT.

The CDR3 sequence is CASSSEPNTGELFF. The CDR3 nucleotides read TGTGCCAGCAGTTCGGAACCTAACACCGGGGAGCTGTTTTTT. This sequence joins TRBV12-3 or TRBV12-4 and TRBJ2-2; D remains unclear. Between the trimmed V and J ends, which lost 4 bases and 2 bases, there was a span of 8 bases. The CDR3 length is 14 residues.

This chain connects TRBV6-2 or TRBV6-3 to TRBJ1-2; 7 nucleotides match TRBD1. J was trimmed by 3 bases and V by 2 bases; bases with no gene match: 9. The CDR3 is 16 amino acids. The germline gives CDR1 MNHEY, CDR2 SVGEGT. The CDR3 DNA is TGTGCCAGCAGTTACCACGGGGACAGACCATACTATGGCTACACCTTC. It encodes CASSYHGDRPYYGYTF.

This clonotype was recorded a few times. This rearrangement joins TRBV4-2 to TRBJ1-4; tentative D call: TRBD1 (6 bases). Trimming cost V 6 bases and J 0 bases, with 26 bases left between them. The CDR3 has 20 amino acids. Germline V lookup: CDR1 LGHNA, CDR2 YNFKEQ. CDR3 DNA: TGTGCCAGCAGTTACAGTCGGGACACCAGATTAGTTGCAACTAATGAAAAACTGTTTTTT. Amino acid sequence: CASSYSRDTRLVATNEKLFF.